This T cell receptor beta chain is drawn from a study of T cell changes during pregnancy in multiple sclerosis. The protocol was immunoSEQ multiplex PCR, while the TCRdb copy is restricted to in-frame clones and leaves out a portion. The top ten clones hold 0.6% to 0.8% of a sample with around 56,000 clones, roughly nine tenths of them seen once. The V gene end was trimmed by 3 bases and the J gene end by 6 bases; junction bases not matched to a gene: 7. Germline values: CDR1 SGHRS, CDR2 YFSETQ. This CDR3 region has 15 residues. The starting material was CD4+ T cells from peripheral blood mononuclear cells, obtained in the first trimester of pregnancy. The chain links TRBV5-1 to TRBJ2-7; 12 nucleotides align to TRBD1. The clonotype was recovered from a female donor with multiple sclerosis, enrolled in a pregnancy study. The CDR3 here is CASSSAGTGGIEQYF. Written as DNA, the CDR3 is TGCGCCAGCAGCTCGGCCGGGACAGGGGGCATCGAGCAGTACTTC.